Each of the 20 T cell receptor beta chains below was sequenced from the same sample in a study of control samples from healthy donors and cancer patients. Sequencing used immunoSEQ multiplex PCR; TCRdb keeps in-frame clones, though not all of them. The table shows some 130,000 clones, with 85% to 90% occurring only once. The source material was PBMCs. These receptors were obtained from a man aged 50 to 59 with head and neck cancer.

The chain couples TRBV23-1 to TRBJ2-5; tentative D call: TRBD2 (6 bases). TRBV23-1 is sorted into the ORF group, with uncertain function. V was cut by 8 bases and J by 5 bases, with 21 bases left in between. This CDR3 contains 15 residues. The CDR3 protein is CASEGLLGVIETQYF. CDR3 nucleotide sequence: TGCGCCAGCGAGGGACTCCTGGGGGTTATCGAGACCCAGTACTTC.

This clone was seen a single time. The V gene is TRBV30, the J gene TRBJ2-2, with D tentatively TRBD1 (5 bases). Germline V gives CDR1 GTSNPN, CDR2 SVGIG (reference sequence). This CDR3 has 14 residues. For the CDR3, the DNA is TGTGCTAATCGAGAGACAGCGAACACCGGGGAGCTGTTTTTT. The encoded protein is CANRETANTGELFF.

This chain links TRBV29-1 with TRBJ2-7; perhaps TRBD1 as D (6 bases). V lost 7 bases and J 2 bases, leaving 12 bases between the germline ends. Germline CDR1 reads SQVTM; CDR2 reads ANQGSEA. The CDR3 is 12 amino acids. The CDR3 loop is CSAWTDTYEQYF. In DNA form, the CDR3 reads TGCAGCGCCTGGACAGATACCTACGAGCAGTACTTC.

CDR3 in amino acids: CASSSQGQGAGETQYF. DNA for the CDR3: TGCGCCAGCAGCTCCCAGGGACAGGGGGCGGGTGAGACCCAGTACTTC. This chain uses TRBV5-1 with TRBJ2-5; 12 bases match TRBD1. Germline CDR1 is SGHRS and CDR2 is YFSETQ. CDR3 length equals 16 residues. With V trimmed by 3 bases and J by 5 bases, 8 bases remained unmatched.

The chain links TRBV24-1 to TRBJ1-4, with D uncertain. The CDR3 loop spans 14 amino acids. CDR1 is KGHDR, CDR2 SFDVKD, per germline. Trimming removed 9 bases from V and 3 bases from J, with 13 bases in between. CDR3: CATPRTEPNEKLFF. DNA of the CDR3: TGTGCCACCCCTCGGACTGAGCCTAATGAAAAACTGTTTTTT.

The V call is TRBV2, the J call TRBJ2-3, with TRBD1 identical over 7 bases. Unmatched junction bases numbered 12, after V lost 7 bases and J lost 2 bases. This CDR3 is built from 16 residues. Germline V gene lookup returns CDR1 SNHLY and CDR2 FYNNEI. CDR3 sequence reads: CASTESDRALTDTQYF. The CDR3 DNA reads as TGTGCCAGCACCGAGAGTGACAGGGCCCTCACAGATACGCAGTATTTT. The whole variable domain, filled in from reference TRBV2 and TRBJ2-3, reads EPEVTQTPSHQVTQMGQEVILRCVPISNHLYFYWYRQILGQKVEFLVSFYNNEISEKSEIFDDQFSVERPDGSNFTLKIRSTKLEDSAMYFCASTESDRALTDTQYFGPGTRLTVL.

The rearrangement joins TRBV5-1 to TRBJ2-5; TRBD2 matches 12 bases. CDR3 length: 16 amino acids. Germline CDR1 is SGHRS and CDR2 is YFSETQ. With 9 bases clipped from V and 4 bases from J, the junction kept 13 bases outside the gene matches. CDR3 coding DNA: TGCGCCACCGCACAATTACCTAGCGGGGGGGCAGAGACCCAGTACTTC. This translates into CATAQLPSGGAETQYF.

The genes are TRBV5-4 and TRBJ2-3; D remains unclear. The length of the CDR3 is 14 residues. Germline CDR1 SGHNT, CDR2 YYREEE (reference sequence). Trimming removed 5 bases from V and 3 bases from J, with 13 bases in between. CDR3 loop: CASSRRLSTDTQYF. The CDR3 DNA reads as TGTGCCAGCAGTAGGCGGCTATCGACAGATACGCAGTATTTT.

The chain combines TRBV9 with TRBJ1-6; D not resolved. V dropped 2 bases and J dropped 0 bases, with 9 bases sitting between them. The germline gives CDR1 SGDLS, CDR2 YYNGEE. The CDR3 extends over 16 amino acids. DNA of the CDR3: TGTGCCAGCAGCGTCGGTATGAGCTCCTATAATTCACCCCTCCACTTT. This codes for CASSVGMSSYNSPLHF.

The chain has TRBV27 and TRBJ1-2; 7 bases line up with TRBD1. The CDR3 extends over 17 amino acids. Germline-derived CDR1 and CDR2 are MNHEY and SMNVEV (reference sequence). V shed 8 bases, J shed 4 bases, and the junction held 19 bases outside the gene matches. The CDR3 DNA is TGTGCCAGCTCCAAGGGTGGAACAGGGGCATTGAGCTATGGCTACACCTTC. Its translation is CASSKGGTGALSYGYTF.

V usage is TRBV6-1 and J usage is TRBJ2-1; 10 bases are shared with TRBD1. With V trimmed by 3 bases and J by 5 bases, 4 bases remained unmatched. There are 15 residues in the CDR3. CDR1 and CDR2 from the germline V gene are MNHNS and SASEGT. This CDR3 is CASSDGTGVDNEQFF. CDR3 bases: TGTGCCAGCAGTGATGGGACAGGGGTAGACAATGAGCAGTTCTTC.

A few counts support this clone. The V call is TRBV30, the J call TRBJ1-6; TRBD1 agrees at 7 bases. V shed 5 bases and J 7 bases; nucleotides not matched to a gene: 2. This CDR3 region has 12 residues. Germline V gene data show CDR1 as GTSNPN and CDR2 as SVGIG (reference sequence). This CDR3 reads CAWGTVNSPLHF. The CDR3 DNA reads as TGTGCCTGGGGGACAGTCAATTCACCCCTCCACTTT. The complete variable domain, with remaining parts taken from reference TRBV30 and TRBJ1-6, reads SQTIHQWPATLVQPVGSPLSLECTVEGTSNPNLYWYRQAAGRGLQLLFYSVGIGQISSEVPQNLSASRPQDRQFILSSKKLLLSDSGFYLCAWGTVNSPLHFGNGTRLTVT.

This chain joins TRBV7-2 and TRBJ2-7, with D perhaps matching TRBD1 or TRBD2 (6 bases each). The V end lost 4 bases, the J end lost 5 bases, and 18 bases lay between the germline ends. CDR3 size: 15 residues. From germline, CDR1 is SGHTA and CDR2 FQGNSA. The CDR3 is CASSYEFRGADEQYF. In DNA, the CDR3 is TGTGCCAGCAGCTATGAGTTTAGGGGGGCCGACGAGCAGTACTTC.

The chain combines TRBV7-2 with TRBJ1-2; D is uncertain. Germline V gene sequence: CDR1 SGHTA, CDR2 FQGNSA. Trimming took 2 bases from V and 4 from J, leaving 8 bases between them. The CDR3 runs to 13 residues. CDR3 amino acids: CASSLSPGYGYTF. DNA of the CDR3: TGTGCCAGCAGCTTATCACCCGGCTATGGCTACACCTTC.

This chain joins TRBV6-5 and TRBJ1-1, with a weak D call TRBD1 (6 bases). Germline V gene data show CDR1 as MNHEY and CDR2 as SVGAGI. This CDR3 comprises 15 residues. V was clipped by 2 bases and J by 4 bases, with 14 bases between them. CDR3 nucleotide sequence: TGTGCCAGCAGTTACGCCGGGACACAGGGCACTGAAGCTTTCTTT. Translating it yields CASSYAGTQGTEAFF.

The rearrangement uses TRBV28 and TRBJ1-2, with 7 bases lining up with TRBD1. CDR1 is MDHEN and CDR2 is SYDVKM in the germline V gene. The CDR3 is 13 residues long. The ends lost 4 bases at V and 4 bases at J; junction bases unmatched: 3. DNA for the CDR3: TGTGCCAGCAGTTCAGGGGGGCTCTATGGCTACACCTTC. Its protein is CASSSGGLYGYTF.

The CDR3 nucleotides read TGCGCCAGCAGTGGACGGGAAAGCTCCTACAATGAGCAGTTCTTC. This sequence encodes CASSGRESSYNEQFF. The V gene is TRBV10-1, the J gene TRBJ2-1, with D maybe TRBD2 (5 bases). Germline CDR1 WNHNN, CDR2 SYGVQD (reference sequence). CDR3 length: 15 amino acids. The ends were cut back, 4 bases at V and 0 bases at J, with 10 bases in the middle.

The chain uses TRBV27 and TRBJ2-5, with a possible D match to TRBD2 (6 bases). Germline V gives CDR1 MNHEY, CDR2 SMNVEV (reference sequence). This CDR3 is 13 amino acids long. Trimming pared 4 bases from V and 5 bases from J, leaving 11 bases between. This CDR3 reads CASSSRGRETQYF. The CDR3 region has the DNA TGTGCCAGCAGTTCGCGGGGTAGGGAGACCCAGTACTTC.

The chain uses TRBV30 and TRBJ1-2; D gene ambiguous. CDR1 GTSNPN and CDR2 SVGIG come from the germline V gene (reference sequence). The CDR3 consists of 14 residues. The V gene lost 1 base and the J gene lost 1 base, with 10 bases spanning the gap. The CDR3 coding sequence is TGTGCCTGGAGTGCATCAGACTTTAACTATGGCTACACCTTC. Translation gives CAWSASDFNYGYTF.

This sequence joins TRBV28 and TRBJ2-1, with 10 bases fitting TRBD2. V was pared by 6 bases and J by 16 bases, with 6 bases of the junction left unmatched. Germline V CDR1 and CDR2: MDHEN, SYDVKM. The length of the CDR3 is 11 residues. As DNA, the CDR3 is TGTGCCAGCAGAGTCGGGACTAGCGCTTTCTTC. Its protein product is CASRVGTSAFF.